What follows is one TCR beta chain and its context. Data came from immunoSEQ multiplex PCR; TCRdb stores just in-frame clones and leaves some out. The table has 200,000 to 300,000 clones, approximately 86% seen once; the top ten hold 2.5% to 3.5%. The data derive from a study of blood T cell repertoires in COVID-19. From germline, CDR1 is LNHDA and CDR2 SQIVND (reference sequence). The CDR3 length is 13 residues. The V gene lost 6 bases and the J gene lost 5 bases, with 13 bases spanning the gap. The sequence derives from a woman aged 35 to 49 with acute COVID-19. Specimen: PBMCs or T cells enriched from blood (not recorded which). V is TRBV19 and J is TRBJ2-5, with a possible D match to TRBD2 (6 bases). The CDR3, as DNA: TGTGCCAGTAGAACAAGAAGCGGGGAGACCCAGTACTTC. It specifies CASRTRSGETQYF.